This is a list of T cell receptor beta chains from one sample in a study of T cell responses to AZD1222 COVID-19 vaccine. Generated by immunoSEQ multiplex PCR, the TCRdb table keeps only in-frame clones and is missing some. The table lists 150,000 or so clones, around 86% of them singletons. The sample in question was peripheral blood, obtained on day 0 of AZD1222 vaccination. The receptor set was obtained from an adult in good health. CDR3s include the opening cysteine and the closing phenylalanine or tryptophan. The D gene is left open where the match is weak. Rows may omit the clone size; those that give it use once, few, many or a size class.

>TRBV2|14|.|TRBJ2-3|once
CASRPSRTTDTQYF
TGTGCCAGCAGACCGAGCCGTACCACAGATACGCAGTATTTT
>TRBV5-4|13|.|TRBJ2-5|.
CASSLGTQETQYF
TGTGCCAGCAGCTTGGGCACTCAAGAGACCCAGTACTTC
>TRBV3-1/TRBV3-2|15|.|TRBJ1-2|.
CASSPPGVGVYGYTF
TGTGCCAGCAGCCCCCCGGGTGTGGGAGTCTATGGCTACACCTTC
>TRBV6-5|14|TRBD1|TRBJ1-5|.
CASSAGTGGQPQHF
TGTGCCAGCAGCGCGGGGACAGGGGGTCAGCCCCAGCATTTT
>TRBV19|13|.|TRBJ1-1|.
CASSITKNTEAFF
TGTGCCAGTAGTATAACGAAGAACACTGAAGCTTTCTTT
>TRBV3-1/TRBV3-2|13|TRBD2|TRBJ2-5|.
CASSSGGQETQYF
TGTGCCAGCAGCTCGGGGGGCCAAGAGACCCAGTACTTC
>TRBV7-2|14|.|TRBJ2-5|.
CASSLVRRGETQYF
TGTGCCAGCAGCTTAGTCCGTCGGGGGGAGACCCAGTACTTC
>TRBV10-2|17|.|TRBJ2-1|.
CASSESMDRYTYNEQFF
TGCGCCAGCAGTGAGTCGATGGACCGCTATACCTACAATGAGCAGTTCTTC
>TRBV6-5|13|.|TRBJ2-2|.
CATTSPNTGELFF
TGTGCCACAACTAGTCCGAACACCGGGGAGCTGTTTTTT
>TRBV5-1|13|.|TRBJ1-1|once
CASSIRGNTEAFF
TGCGCCAGCAGCATCCGGGGGAACACTGAAGCTTTCTTT
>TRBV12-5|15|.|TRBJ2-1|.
CASARWAAQSNEQFF
TGTGCTAGTGCCCGGTGGGCGGCCCAGTCCAATGAGCAGTTCTTC
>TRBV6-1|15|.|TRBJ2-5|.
CASSERAGALETQYF
TGTGCCAGCAGTGAAAGGGCAGGGGCTCTCGAGACCCAGTACTTC
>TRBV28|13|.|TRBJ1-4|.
CASSSERLEKLFF
TGTGCCAGCAGTTCCGAGCGGCTTGAAAAACTGTTTTTT
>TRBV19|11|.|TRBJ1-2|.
CASSIAGIYTF
TGTGCCAGTAGTATAGCGGGAATCTACACCTTC
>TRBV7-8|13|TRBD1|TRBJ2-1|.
CASSSGQGNEQFF
TGTGCCAGCAGCTCAGGACAGGGGAATGAGCAGTTCTTC
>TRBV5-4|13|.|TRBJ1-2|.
CASSPGRGYGYTF
TGTGCCAGCAGCCCTGGCCGGGGCTATGGCTACACCTTC
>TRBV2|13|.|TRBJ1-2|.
CASSEAGGYGYTF
TGTGCCAGCAGTGAAGCAGGGGGCTATGGCTACACCTTC
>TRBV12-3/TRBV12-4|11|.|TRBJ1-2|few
CASSFEGGYTF
TGTGCCAGCAGTTTCGAAGGTGGCTACACCTTC
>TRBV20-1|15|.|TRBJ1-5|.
CSASDSEHSNQPQHF
TGCAGTGCTAGTGATTCAGAGCATAGCAATCAGCCCCAGCATTTT
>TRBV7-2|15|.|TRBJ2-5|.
CASSLRPGDAETQYF
TGTGCCAGCAGCTTAAGGCCAGGGGATGCAGAGACCCAGTACTTC
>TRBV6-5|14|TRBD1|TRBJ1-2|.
CASSHRDRSSGYTF
TGTGCCAGCAGTCACCGGGACAGGTCCTCTGGCTACACCTTC
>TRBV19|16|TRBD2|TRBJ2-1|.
CASSPSLAGETNEQFF
TGTGCCAGTAGCCCATCACTAGCGGGGGAAACCAATGAGCAGTTCTTC
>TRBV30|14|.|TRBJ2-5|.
CAWRSPGREETQYF
TGTGCCTGGAGGAGTCCGGGACGAGAAGAGACCCAGTACTTC
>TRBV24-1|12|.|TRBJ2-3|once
CATMGSTDTQYF
TGTGCCACCATGGGGAGCACAGATACGCAGTATTTT
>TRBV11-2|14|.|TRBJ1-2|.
CASSPGRNLYGYTF
TGTGCCAGCAGCCCCGGACGGAATCTCTATGGCTACACCTTC
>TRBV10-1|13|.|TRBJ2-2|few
CASSAANTGELFF
TGCGCCAGCAGTGCCGCGAACACCGGGGAGCTGTTTTTT
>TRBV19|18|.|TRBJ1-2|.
CASSISPGAKHAHYGYTF
TGTGCCAGTAGTATCAGTCCCGGGGCGAAGCATGCCCACTATGGCTACACCTTC
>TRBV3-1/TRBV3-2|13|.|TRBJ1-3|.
CASTALSGNTIYF
TGTGCCAGCACCGCCCTTTCTGGAAACACCATATATTTT
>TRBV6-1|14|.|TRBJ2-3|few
CASSEVVRQDTQYF
TGTGCCAGCAGTGAAGTTGTCCGGCAAGATACGCAGTATTTT
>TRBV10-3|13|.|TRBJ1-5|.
CAISESLNQPQHF
TGTGCCATCAGTGAGTCCTTGAATCAGCCCCAGCATTTT
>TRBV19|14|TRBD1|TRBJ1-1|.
CASTPTGTGSEAFF
TGTGCCAGCACCCCAACCGGGACAGGCAGTGAAGCTTTCTTT
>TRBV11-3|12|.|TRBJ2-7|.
CASSLDWGEQYF
TGTGCCAGCAGCTTAGATTGGGGAGAGCAGTACTTC
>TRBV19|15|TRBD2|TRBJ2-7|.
CASSPSAGYYYEQYF
TGTGCCAGTAGTCCCTCAGCGGGGTATTACTACGAGCAGTACTTC
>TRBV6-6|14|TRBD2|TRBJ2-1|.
CASDRTSGDNEQFF
TGTGCCAGCGACCGGACTAGCGGGGACAATGAGCAGTTCTTC
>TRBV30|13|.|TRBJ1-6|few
CAWSVQGSSPLHF
TGTGCCTGGAGTGTACAGGGCAGTTCACCCCTCCACTTT
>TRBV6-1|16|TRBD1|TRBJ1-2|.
CASSGQGAPSNYGYTF
TGTGCCAGCAGTGGACAGGGGGCCCCATCTAACTATGGCTACACCTTC
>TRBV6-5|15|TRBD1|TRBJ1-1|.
CASRGPGQTSFEAFF
TGTGCCAGCAGGGGGCCGGGACAGACTTCTTTTGAAGCTTTCTTT
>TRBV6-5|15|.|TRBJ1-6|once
CASYRQATNNSPLHF
TGTGCCAGCTATAGACAGGCGACGAATAATTCACCCCTCCACTTT
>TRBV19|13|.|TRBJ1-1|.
CASSIGEWTEAFF
TGTGCCAGTAGTATAGGAGAATGGACTGAAGCTTTCTTT
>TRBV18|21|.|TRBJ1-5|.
CASSPTLTRQFSVSSNQPQHF
TGTGCCAGCTCACCAACATTAACGAGACAGTTTTCAGTAAGTAGCAATCAGCCCCAGCATTTT
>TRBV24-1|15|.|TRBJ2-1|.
CATSDNRGLNNEQFF
TGTGCCACCAGTGACAACAGGGGACTGAACAATGAGCAGTTCTTC
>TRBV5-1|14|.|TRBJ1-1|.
CASSPGPRDTEAFF
TGCGCCAGCAGCCCGGGACCCAGAGACACTGAAGCTTTCTTT
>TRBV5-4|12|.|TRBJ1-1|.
CASNRGNTEAFF
TGTGCCAGCAATAGGGGGAACACTGAAGCTTTCTTT
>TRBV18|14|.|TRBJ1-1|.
CASSPSGANTEAFF
TGTGCCAGCTCACCCTCAGGCGCGAACACTGAAGCTTTCTTT
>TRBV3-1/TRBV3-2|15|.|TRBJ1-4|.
CASSQVTAANEKLFF
TGTGCCAGCAGCCAAGTTACAGCAGCAAATGAAAAACTGTTTTTT
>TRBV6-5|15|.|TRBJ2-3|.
CASSHPRLGADTQYF
TGTGCCAGCAGCCACCCGCGACTCGGAGCAGATACGCAGTATTTT